These T cell receptor beta chains were read from a single sample in a study of T cells in localized non-small cell lung cancer. Some clones are missing from TCRdb's copy, which holds only in-frame ones; the method was immunoSEQ multiplex PCR. This sample has 30,000 to 40,000 clones, with about 88% found just once. The starting material was peripheral blood, obtained before any cancer treatment. These receptors all stem from a woman aged 35 to 75 with stage I lung adenocarcinoma. Each CDR3 is given with its conserved first and last residue. D genes are given only for firm matches. Rows give clone size only sometimes, using once, few, many, or a class for an expanded clone.

cdr3_aa: CASTRTHRGLANYGYTF; cdr3_nt: TGTGCCAGTACCCGAACCCACAGGGGGCTGGCTAACTATGGCTACACCTTC; clone_size: -; v_call: TRBV19; d_call: TRBD1; j_call: TRBJ1-2
cdr3_aa: CASSFRSEQFF; cdr3_nt: TGTGCCAGCAGCTTCCGGTCTGAGCAGTTCTTC; clone_size: -; v_call: TRBV7-2; d_call: -; j_call: TRBJ2-1
cdr3_aa: CASSLLVGGETQYF; cdr3_nt: TGTGCCAGCAGCTTATTGGTGGGGGGAGAGACCCAGTACTTC; clone_size: -; v_call: TRBV7-9; d_call: -; j_call: TRBJ2-5
cdr3_aa: CASSLLAGGLDGYTF; cdr3_nt: TGTGCCAGCAGCTTGCTCGCCGGGGGGCTAGATGGCTACACCTTC; clone_size: -; v_call: TRBV5-6; d_call: -; j_call: TRBJ1-2
cdr3_aa: CASSLLAGGGYNEQFF; cdr3_nt: TGTGCCAGCAGTTTGCTAGCGGGGGGGGGATACAATGAGCAGTTCTTC; clone_size: -; v_call: TRBV27; d_call: TRBD2; j_call: TRBJ2-1
cdr3_aa: CASSLWGPRSSYEQYF; cdr3_nt: TGTGCCAGCAGTTTATGGGGTCCCAGGAGCTCCTACGAGCAGTACTTC; clone_size: -; v_call: TRBV27; d_call: -; j_call: TRBJ2-7
cdr3_aa: CASSPEVYNEQFF; cdr3_nt: TGCGCCAGCAGCCCGGAAGTTTACAATGAGCAGTTCTTC; clone_size: -; v_call: TRBV5-1; d_call: -; j_call: TRBJ2-1
cdr3_aa: CASSPQGARDEQYF; cdr3_nt: TGTGCCAGCAGCCCACAGGGGGCGCGGGACGAGCAGTACTTC; clone_size: once; v_call: TRBV6-5; d_call: TRBD1; j_call: TRBJ2-7
cdr3_aa: CASSFQGNQPQHF; cdr3_nt: TGTGCCAGCAGCTTCCAGGGCAATCAGCCCCAGCATTTT; clone_size: -; v_call: TRBV7-8; d_call: -; j_call: TRBJ1-5
cdr3_aa: CAISESAPGTAYGYTF; cdr3_nt: TGTGCCATCAGTGAGTCGGCCCCCGGGACAGCCTATGGCTACACCTTC; clone_size: -; v_call: TRBV10-3; d_call: TRBD1; j_call: TRBJ1-2
cdr3_aa: CASSRGQTVTNEKLFF; cdr3_nt: TGTGCCAGCAGCAGGGGCCAGACAGTAACTAATGAAAAACTGTTTTTT; clone_size: -; v_call: TRBV11-2; d_call: -; j_call: TRBJ1-4
cdr3_aa: CATSRVPKPNSPLHF; cdr3_nt: TGTGCCACCAGCAGAGTACCGAAACCCAATTCACCCCTCCACTTT; clone_size: -; v_call: TRBV15; d_call: -; j_call: TRBJ1-6
cdr3_aa: CASSYSARQAGYGYTF; cdr3_nt: TGTGCCAGCAGTTACTCTGCGCGACAGGCCGGCTATGGCTACACCTTC; clone_size: -; v_call: TRBV6-5; d_call: -; j_call: TRBJ1-2
cdr3_aa: CASSVGSETSPYNEQFF; cdr3_nt: TGTGCCAGCAGCGTAGGTTCTGAGACTTCCCCCTACAATGAGCAGTTCTTC; clone_size: large; v_call: TRBV9; d_call: -; j_call: TRBJ2-1
cdr3_aa: CASSLVLRNEQYF; cdr3_nt: TGCGCCAGCAGCTTGGTTCTGCGAAACGAGCAGTACTTC; clone_size: -; v_call: TRBV5-1; d_call: -; j_call: TRBJ2-7
cdr3_aa: CASSLFARGYNEQFF; cdr3_nt: TGTGCCAGCAGCTTGTTTGCCAGGGGCTACAATGAGCAGTTCTTC; clone_size: -; v_call: TRBV5-8; d_call: -; j_call: TRBJ2-1
cdr3_aa: CASTYSGPDTQYF; cdr3_nt: TGCGCCAGCACTTATAGCGGACCAGATACGCAGTATTTT; clone_size: -; v_call: TRBV5-1; d_call: -; j_call: TRBJ2-3
cdr3_aa: CASSLSPKTEAFF; cdr3_nt: TGTGCCAGCAGTTTAAGTCCAAAGACTGAAGCTTTCTTT; clone_size: -; v_call: TRBV27; d_call: -; j_call: TRBJ1-1